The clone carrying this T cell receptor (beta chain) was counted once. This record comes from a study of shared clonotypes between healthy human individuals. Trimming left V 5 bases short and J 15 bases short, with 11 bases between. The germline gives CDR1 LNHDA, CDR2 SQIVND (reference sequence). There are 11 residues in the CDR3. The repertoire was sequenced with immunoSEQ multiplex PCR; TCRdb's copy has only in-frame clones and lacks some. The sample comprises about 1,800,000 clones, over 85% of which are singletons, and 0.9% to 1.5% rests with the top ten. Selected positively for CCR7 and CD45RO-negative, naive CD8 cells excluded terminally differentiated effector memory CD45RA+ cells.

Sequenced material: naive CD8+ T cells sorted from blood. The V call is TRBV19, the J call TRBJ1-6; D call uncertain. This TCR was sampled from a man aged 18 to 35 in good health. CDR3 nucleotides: TGTGCCAGTAGTTTGGGCGCGAACCTCCACTTT. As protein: CASSLGANLHF.